This is a list of T cell receptor beta chains from one sample in a study of relationships among human T cell subsets. MiXCR, applied by TCRdb to the multiplex PCR reads, yields one record per CDR3 protein. The profile covers 11,000 to 15,000 distinct CDR3 sequences, with about 55% appearing a single time and roughly 2% taken by the ten largest. Input material: Tregs sorted from blood. The receptors originated from a man aged 35-49 years in good health. Each CDR3 is given with its conserved first and last residue. The D gene is left open where the match is weak. Some rows have no size entry. The others give once, few or many, or a class for an expanded clone.

CDR3 DNA,CDR3 protein,V gene,J gene,D gene,clone size
TGTGCCAGCAGCTTAGACAGGGCAAAGACCCAGTACTTC,CASSLDRAKTQYF,TRBV7-3,TRBJ2-5,TRBD1,few
TGTGCCAGCAGCTTTAGCGGGGGGTCGTACGAGCAGTACTTC,CASSFSGGSYEQYF,TRBV11-2,TRBJ2-7,TRBD2,few
TGTGCCAGCGGAGAGACCCAGTACTTC,CASGETQYF,TRBV11-2,TRBJ2-5,-,-
TGTGCCAGCAGTTTTGGACAAGATACGCAGTATTTT,CASSFGQDTQYF,TRBV12-3/TRBV12-4,TRBJ2-3,-,-
TGTGCCAGCAGCTTAGGTAGCACAGATACGCAGTATTTT,CASSLGSTDTQYF,TRBV7-9,TRBJ2-3,-,-
TGCGCCAGCAGCCAAGGGAGGGAGACAGGGGCCCCCGAGACCCAGTACTTC,CASSQGRETGAPETQYF,TRBV4-1,TRBJ2-5,TRBD1,-
TGCGCCAGCAGCCGGGATGGGACAGCTGTTAGTGCTGGGGCCAACGTCCTGACTTTC,CASSRDGTAVSAGANVLTF,TRBV5-1,TRBJ2-6,TRBD1,-
TGTGCCAGCAGTGATACTGGCTATGGCTACACCTTC,CASSDTGYGYTF,TRBV2,TRBJ1-2,-,medium-sized
TGCAGTGCTAGAGATGCAGGCCTTACTAACTATGGCTACACCTTC,CSARDAGLTNYGYTF,TRBV20-1,TRBJ1-2,-,-
TGTGCCAGCAGCCCCCCAACCCGTAGTTCACCCCTCCACTTT,CASSPPTRSSPLHF,TRBV7-9,TRBJ1-6,-,-
TGTGCCAGCAGCCAGCTAGCGGGGGGGATCTACAATGAGCAGTTCTTC,CASSQLAGGIYNEQFF,TRBV7-8,TRBJ2-1,TRBD2,few